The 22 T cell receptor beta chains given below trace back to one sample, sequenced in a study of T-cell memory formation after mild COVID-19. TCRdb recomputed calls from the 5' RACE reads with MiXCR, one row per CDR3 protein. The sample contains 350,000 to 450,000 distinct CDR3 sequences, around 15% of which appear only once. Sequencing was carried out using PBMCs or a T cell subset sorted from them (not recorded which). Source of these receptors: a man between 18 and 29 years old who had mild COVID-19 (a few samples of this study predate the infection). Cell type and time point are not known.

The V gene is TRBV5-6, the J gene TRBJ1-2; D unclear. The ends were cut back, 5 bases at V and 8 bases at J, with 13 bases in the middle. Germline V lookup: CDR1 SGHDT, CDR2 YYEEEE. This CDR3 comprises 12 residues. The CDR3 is CASSSGFTGYTF. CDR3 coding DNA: TGTGCCAGCAGTTCTGGATTTACCGGCTACACCTTC.

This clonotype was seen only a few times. The CDR3 nucleotides are TGTGCCAGCAGTTACCTTAGCGGGGGCTCAGATACGCAGTATTTT. It yields the protein CASSYLSGGSDTQYF. This chain connects TRBV6-4 to TRBJ2-3; 9 nucleotides line up with TRBD2. Unmatched junction bases numbered 7, after V lost 5 bases and J lost 4 bases. Germline CDR1 MRHNA, CDR2 SNTAGT. This CDR3 region has 15 residues.

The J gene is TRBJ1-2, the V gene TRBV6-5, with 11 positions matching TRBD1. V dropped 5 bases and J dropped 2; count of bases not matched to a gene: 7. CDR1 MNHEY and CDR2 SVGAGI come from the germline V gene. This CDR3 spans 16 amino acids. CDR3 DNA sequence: TGTGCCAGCAGTCCGTGGACAGGGGGCAAGAACTATGGCTACACCTTC. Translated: CASSPWTGGKNYGYTF.

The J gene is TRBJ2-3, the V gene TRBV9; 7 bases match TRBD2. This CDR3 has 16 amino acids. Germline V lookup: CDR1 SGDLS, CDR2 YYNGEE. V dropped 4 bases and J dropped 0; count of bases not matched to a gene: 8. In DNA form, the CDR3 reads TGTGCCAGCAGCCTCAGACTAGCAGATAGCACAGATACGCAGTATTTT. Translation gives CASSLRLADSTDTQYF.

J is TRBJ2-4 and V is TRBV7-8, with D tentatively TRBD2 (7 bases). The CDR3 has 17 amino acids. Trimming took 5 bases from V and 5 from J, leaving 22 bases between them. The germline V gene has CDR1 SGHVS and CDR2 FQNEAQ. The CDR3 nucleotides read TGTGCCAGCAGCCAAACCCCGGGGGGCCCCGACCAAAACATTCAGTACTTC. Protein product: CASSQTPGGPDQNIQYF.

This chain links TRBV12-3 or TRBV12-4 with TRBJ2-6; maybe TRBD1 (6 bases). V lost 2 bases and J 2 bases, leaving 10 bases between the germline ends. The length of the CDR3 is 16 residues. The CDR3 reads CASSLRGSPGANVLTF. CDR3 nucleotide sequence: TGTGCCAGCAGTTTAAGGGGGTCCCCTGGGGCCAACGTCCTGACTTTC.

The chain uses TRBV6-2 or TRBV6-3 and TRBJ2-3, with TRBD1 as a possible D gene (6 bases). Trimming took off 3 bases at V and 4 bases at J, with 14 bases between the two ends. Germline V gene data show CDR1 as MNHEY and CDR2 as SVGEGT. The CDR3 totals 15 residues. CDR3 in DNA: TGTGCCAGCAGTTATCGAGGGGGAATACCAGATACGCAGTATTTT. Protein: CASSYRGGIPDTQYF.

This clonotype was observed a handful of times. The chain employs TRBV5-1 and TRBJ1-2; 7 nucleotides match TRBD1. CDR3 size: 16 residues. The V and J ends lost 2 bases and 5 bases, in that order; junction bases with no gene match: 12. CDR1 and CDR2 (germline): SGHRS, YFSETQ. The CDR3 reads CASSFGNTGAGYGYTF. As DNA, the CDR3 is TGCGCCAGCAGCTTCGGAAATACAGGGGCAGGGTATGGCTACACCTTC.

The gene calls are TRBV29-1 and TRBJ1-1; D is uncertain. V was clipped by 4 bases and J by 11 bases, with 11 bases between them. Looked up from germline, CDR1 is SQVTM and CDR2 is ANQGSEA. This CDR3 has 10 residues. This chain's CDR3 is CSVVMVGAFF. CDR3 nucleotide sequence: TGCAGCGTTGTTATGGTTGGGGCTTTCTTT.

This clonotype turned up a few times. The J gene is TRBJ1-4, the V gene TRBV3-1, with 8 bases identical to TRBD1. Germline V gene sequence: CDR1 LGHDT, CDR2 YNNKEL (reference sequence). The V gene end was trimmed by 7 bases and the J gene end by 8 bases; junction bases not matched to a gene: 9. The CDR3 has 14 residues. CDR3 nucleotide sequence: TGTGCCAGCACCCTCGGGACAGGTCTGGAAAAACTGTTTTTT. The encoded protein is CASTLGTGLEKLFF.

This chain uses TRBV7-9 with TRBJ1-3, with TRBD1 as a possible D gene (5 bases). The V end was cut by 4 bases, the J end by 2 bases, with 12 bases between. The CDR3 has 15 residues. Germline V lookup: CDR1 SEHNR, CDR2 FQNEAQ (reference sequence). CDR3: CASSSPREAGNTIYF. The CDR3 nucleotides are TGTGCCAGCAGCTCGCCCAGGGAAGCTGGAAACACCATATATTTT.

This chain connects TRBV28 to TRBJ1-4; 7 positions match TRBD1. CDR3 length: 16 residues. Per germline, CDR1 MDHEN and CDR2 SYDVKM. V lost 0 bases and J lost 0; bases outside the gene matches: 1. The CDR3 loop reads CASSLWGTATNEKLFF. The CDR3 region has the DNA TGTGCCAGCAGTTTATGGGGGACAGCAACTAATGAAAAACTGTTTTTT.

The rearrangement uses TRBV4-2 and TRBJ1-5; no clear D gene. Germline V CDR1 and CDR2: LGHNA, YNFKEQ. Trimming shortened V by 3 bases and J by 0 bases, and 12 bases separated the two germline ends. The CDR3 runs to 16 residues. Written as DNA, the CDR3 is TGTGCCAGCAGCCAGGGTGTGGGTAATAGCAATCAGCCCCAGCATTTT. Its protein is CASSQGVGNSNQPQHF.

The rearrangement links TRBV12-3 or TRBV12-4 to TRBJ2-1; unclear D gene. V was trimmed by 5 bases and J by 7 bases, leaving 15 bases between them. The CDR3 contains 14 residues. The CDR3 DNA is TGTGCCAGCAGTACCCTAGGTTTCGGGAATGAGCAGTTCTTC. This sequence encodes CASSTLGFGNEQFF.

The CDR3 nucleotides are TGTGCCAGCAGTTTAGTTTCAACGGGGGCCCGTACTGCTTTCTTT. It codes for CASSLVSTGARTAFF. The V and J genes are TRBV12-3 or TRBV12-4 and TRBJ1-1, with a weak D call TRBD1 (6 bases). CDR3 length: 15 amino acids. V lost 1 base, J lost 11 bases, and 20 bases lay in between.

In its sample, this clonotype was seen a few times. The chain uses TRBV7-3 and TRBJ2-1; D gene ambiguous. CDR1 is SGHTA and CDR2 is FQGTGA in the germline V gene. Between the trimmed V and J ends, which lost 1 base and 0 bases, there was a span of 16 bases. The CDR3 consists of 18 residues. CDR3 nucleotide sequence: TGTGCCAGCAGCTTAATGCCTCCCCAAGCCCGCTCCTACAATGAGCAGTTCTTC. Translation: CASSLMPPQARSYNEQFF.

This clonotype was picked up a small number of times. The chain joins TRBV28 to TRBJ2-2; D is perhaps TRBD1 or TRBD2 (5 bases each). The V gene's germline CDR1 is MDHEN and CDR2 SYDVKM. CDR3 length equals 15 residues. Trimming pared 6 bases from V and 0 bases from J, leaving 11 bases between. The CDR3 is CASRNWGSNTGELFF. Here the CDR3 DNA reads TGTGCCAGCAGAAATTGGGGGTCGAACACCGGGGAGCTGTTTTTT.

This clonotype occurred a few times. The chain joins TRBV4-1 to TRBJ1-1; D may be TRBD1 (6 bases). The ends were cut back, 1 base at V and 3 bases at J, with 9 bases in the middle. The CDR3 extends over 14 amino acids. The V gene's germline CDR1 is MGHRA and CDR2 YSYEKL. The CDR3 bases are TGCGCCAGCAGCCAAGTGGGGGCTGACACTGAAGCTTTCTTT. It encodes CASSQVGADTEAFF.

The CDR3 sequence is CASRSYRGYGYTF. In DNA form, the CDR3 reads TGTGCCAGCAGAAGTTACCGGGGCTATGGCTACACCTTC. The genes are TRBV27 and TRBJ1-2, with D hard to call. V lost 6 bases and J lost 4, with 12 bases in between. The CDR3 consists of 13 residues. Looked up from germline, CDR1 is MNHEY and CDR2 is SMNVEV (reference sequence).

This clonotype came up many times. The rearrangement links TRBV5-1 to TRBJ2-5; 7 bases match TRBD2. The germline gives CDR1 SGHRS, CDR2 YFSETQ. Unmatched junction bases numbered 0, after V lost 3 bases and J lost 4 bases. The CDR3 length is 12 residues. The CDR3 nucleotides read TGCGCCAGCAGCTGGGGGGGAGAGACCCAGTACTTC. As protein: CASSWGGETQYF.

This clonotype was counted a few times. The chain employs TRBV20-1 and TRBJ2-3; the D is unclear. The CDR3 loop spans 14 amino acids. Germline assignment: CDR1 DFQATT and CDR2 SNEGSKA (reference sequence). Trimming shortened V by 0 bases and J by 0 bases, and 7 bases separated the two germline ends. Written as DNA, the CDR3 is TGCAGTGCTAGAGATAGCCAGAGCACAGATACGCAGTATTTT. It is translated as CSARDSQSTDTQYF.

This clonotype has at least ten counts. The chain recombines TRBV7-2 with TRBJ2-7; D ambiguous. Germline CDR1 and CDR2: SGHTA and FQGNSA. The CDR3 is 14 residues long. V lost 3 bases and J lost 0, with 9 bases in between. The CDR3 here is CASSLSGASYEQYF. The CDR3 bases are TGTGCCAGCAGCTTGTCAGGTGCCTCCTACGAGCAGTACTTC. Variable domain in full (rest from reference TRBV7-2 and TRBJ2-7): GAGVSQSPSNKVTEKGKDVELRCDPISGHTALYWYRQSLGQGLEFLIYFQGNSAPDKSGLPSDRFSAERTGGSVSTLTIQRTQQEDSAVYLCASSLSGASYEQYFGPGTRLTVT.